Listed here is a single TCR beta chain. The data were obtained in a study of blood T cell repertoires in COVID-19. In the study overall: Samples taken during acute and convalescent COVID-19 were collected in the United States, Italy and Spain.

In the source study's methods: For nucleated cells, counts were estimated from reference gene primer amplification. Libraries were prepared by immunoSEQ multiplex PCR; TCRdb keeps only in-frame clonotypes and omits some of them. V, J and clone size derive from that table, while D and trimming were established from the DNA sequence. This repertoire shows some 54,000 clones, about 91% found once; its top ten account for 2% to 2.5%. Trimming removed 2 bases from V and 4 bases from J, with 15 bases in between. CDR3 size: 16 residues. CDR1 and CDR2 (germline): MDHEN, SYDVKM. This clonotype originated in a man in his sixties with acute or convalescent COVID-19. The chain links TRBV28 to TRBJ2-1; weak D call: TRBD2 (6 bases). The sample was peripheral blood. The CDR3 DNA reads as TGTGCCAGCAGTTTAGGGGGGAGGTCCCCTTACAATGAGCAGTTCTTC. Amino acid sequence: CASSLGGRSPYNEQFF.